This T cell receptor (beta chain) was identified in a study of vaccination effects on CD4 cells after COVID-19 (dated by TCRdb to between 2022 and 2023). Some background on the complete study: Post-vaccine samples across the study were collected a median of 72 days after the second dose, with a range of 14 to 241. Altogether, roughly 10 COVID-19 convalescent patients and 4 SARS-CoV-2-naive healthy vaccine recipients made up the full study. The Oncomine TCR Beta short-read assay on an Illumina iSeq 100 was used to sequence cultures from other donors in the study. SARS-CoV-2 spike-specific CD4+ TCR repertoires from before and after mRNA vaccination were compared in COVID-19 convalescent patients and in infection-naive vaccine recipients. What the research found in general, with its limitations: Only a small number of convalescent patients were included, and no early post-infection timepoints were available, which limited the study. Clones induced by infection and clones induced by vaccination both contracted markedly at late timepoints after vaccination, which fits with T cell responses waning over time. In healthy vaccine recipients, vaccine-induced clones were almost all SARS-CoV-2 mono-reactive, with only 1 of 255 being cross-reactive with common cold coronaviruses.

Libraries were prepared through the immunoSEQ multiplex PCR assay. DNA from the cultured, isolated CD4+ T cells was subjected to TCR beta CDR3 sequencing. Under the source paper's analysis protocol: Non-productive TCR sequences were removed and reads were trimmed to the CDR3 region, keeping CDR3s of at least 7 amino acids. The MANAFEST web app was used to identify antigen-specific clonotypes by comparing expansion in peptide wells with expansion in reference cultures. For clones to be considered positive, expansion at FDR<0.05 versus reference and all other wells, an odds ratio above 5, and a frequency above 0.1% in two replicate wells were required. A clonotype was defined as cross-reactive if the clonotype was significantly expanded both in SARS-CoV-2 spike wells and in at least one common cold coronavirus spike condition. Levenshtein distance calculated with the stringdist R package was used to assess CDR3 similarity, and unrooted trees were constructed with ape in R 3.6.1. Drawn from immuneACCESS, this table holds only the in-frame rearrangements with V and J called that TCRdb kept. Clones are partly lost; checked studies trace under half to an unresolved V gene and leave the rest unexplained. D and trimming were read from the DNA, whereas the V and J calls and clone size are those reported in that table. The sample yields tens of thousands of clones; around 74% were counted once. More than 0.85% of the sample goes to the ten largest clones.

In the ViraFEST assay, PBMC were stimulated with viral peptide pools, and TCR sequencing was then used to find antigen-specific CD4+ T cell clonotypes based on their expansion. After about 10 days of culture, CD4+ T cells were isolated with the EasySep CD4+ T cell isolation kit. Two doses of either the BNT162b2 or the mRNA-1273 mRNA SARS-CoV-2 vaccine were administered to participants. Negative nucleocapsid antibody results before and after vaccination confirmed that the healthy vaccine recipients had no prior SARS-CoV-2 infection. Fewer than 2.5 million PBMC per well were cultured in IMDM with about 5% human AB serum, 10 IU/ml IL-2 and gentamicin, plus 10 ug/ml peptides. Half of the culture medium was replaced with fresh IL-2-containing medium on days 3 and 7. Unless otherwise noted, each peptide stimulation condition was cultured in triplicate wells. Using Ficoll-Paque Plus gradient centrifugation, PBMC were separated from whole blood and then either used fresh or cryopreserved at -140C. The overlapping peptide pools covered the spike proteins of SARS-CoV-2 as well as those of the common cold coronaviruses HCoV-NL63, HCoV-OC43 and HCoV-229E. The QIAamp micro DNA kit was used to extract genomic DNA from the cultured CD4+ T cells.

To note about this clone: The clone's antigen remains unknown. The record has no base qualities; no much larger clone is one base away.

Deletion took 4 bases off V and 6 bases off J, with a span of 15 bases between the germline ends. CDR1 and CDR2 were assigned from the germline V gene as SGHVS and FQNEAQ. From the cysteine through the phenylalanine, the CDR3 covers 14 amino acids. The read is trimmed to its CDR3 DNA, 42 bases read in frame from base 1. The V gene is TRBV7-8 and the J gene is TRBJ1-1; 5 matching bases give a weak D call of TRBD1. This receptor was identified in a human donor who received a COVID-19 vaccine. The sample consisted of CD4+ T cells from PBMCs cultured with HCoV-OC43 spike peptides, taken after COVID-19 vaccination. Reading the label with the study, this specimen's cell subset or site is: HCoV-OC43 spike overlapping peptide pool stimulation. The sequenced DNA: TGTGCCAGCAGCTCGGACACGATCGACGCTGAAGCTTTCTTT. Its protein is CASSSDTIDAEAFF.